This T cell receptor beta chain originates from a study of tumor and adjacent non-tumor tissue in lung cancer. About the study: Patients were aged roughly 30 to 76, about 10 men and 4 to 6 women, stage I to III.

Notes on the study in general: Shorter survival was associated with higher TCR diversity in tumors.

Germline CDR1 reads DFQATT; CDR2 reads SNEGSKA (reference sequence). This CDR3 spans 11 amino acids. The template was RNA from unsorted bulk tissue. As to this clonotype: Its antigen is not identified. Likely a read error: the CDR3 ends without its conserved phenylalanine or tryptophan.

Three rounds of nested PCR, following a modified ARM-PCR protocol, produced the TCRbeta library. TCRdb called the multiplex PCR reads again in MiXCR, with one record for every CDR3 protein. The table records around 210,000 distinct CDR3 sequences, around 70% of them present only once. Sequencing input: lung tumor tissue. J is TRBJ1-2 and V is TRBV20-1; D might be TRBD1 (5 bases). The sequence was obtained from a man in his 60s with non-small cell lung cancer. The CDR3 loop reads CNARGRRGYTL. The CDR3 nucleotides are TGCAATGCTAGGGGCCGACGGGGCTACACCTTA.